Below, one TCR beta chain is given with its context. The length of the CDR3 is 12 residues. Germline-derived CDR1 and CDR2 are SGDLS and YYNGEE. Trimming took 3 bases from V and 3 from J, leaving 4 bases between them. This sample is drawn from a study of blood T cell repertoires in COVID-19. Clones were read by immunoSEQ multiplex PCR, and TCRdb kept only the in-frame ones, dropping some. The profile shows around 200,000 clones, less than 90% of them singletons. This clonotype was obtained from a woman in her fifties or sixties with COVID-19, enrolled during active disease. Specimen: peripheral blood. V gene TRBV9 combines with J gene TRBJ1-5; D is undetermined. Here the CDR3 DNA reads TGTGCCAGCAGCGCCCTCAATCAGCCCCAGCATTTT. The encoded protein is CASSALNQPQHF.